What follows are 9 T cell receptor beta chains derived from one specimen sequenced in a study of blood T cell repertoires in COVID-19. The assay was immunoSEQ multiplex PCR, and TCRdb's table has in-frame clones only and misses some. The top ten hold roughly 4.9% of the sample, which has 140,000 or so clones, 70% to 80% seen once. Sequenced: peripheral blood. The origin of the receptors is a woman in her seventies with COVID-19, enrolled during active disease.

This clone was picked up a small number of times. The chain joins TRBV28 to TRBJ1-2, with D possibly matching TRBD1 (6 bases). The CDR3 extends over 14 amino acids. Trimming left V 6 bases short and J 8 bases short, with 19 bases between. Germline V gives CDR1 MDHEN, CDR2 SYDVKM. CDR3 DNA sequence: TGTGCCAGCAGATGGGGCGGGGGCTCGTCGGGCTACACCTTC. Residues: CASRWGGGSSGYTF.

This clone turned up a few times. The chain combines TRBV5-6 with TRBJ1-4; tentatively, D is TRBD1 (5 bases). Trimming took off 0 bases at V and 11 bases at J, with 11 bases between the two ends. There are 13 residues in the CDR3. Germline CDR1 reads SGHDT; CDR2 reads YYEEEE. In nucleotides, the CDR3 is TGTGCCAGCAGCTTGGGACAGTTGGGGAAACTGTTTTTT. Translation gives CASSLGQLGKLFF.

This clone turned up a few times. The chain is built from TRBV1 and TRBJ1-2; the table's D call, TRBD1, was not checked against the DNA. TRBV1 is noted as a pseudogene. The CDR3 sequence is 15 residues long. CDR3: CTSSQTRGRGNGYTF. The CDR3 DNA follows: TGCACCAGCAGCCAGACCAGGGGGCGCGGTAATGGCTACACCTTC.

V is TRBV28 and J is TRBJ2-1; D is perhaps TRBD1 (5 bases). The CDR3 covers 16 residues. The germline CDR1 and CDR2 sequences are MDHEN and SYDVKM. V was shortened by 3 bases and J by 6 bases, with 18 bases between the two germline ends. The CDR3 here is CASSFGAARVVNEQFF. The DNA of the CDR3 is TGTGCCAGCAGTTTCGGCGCGGCCAGGGTGGTCAATGAGCAGTTCTTC.

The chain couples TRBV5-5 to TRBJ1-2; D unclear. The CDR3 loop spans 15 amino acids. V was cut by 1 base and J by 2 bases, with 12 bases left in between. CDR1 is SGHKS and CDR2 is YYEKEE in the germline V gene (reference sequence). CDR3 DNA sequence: TGTGCCAGCAGCTTGACGGCGGGCCCCAACTATGGCTACACCTTC. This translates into CASSLTAGPNYGYTF.

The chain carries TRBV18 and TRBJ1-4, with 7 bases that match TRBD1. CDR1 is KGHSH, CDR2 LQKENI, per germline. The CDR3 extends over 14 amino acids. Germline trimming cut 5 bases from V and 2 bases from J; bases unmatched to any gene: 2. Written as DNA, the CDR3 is TGTGCCAGCTCAGAGGGGGCGACTAATGAAAAACTGTTTTTT. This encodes CASSEGATNEKLFF.

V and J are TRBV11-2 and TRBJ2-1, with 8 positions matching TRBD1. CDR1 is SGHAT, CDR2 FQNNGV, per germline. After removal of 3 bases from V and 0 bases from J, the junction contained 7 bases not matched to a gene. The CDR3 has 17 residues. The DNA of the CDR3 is TGTGCCAGCAGCTTGCGGACAGGGACCCGCTCCTACAATGAGCAGTTCTTC. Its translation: CASSLRTGTRSYNEQFF.

CDR3 sequence reads: CASSQVARQPQHF. The DNA of the CDR3 is TGTGCCAGCAGCCAAGTAGCCCGTCAGCCCCAGCATTTT. The V gene is TRBV4-2, the J gene TRBJ1-5; D ambiguous. The CDR3 totals 13 residues. Germline V lookup: CDR1 LGHNA, CDR2 YNFKEQ. V was trimmed by 1 base and J by 6 bases, leaving 7 bases between them.

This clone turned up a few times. The CDR3 is CASSRTGVYEQYF. The CDR3 nucleotides are TGTGCCAGCAGCCGGACAGGGGTCTACGAGCAGTACTTC. The chain combines TRBV2 with TRBJ2-7; 9 nucleotides align to TRBD1. CDR3 size: 13 residues. V gave up 6 bases and J gave up 3 bases; unmatched junction bases: 3. CDR1 is SNHLY, CDR2 FYNNEI, per germline.